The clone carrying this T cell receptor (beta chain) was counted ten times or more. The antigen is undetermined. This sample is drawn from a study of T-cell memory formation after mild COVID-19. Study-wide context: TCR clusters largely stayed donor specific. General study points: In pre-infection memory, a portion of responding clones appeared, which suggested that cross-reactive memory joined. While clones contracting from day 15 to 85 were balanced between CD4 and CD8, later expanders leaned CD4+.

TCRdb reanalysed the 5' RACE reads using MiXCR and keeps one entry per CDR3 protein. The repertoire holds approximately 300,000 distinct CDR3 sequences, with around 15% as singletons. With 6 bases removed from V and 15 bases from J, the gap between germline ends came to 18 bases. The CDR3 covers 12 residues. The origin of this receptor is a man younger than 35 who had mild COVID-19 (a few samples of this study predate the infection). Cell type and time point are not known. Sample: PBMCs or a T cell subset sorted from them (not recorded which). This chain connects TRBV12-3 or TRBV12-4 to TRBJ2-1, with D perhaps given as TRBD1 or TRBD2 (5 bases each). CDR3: CASSRDLGDPFF. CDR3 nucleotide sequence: TGTGCCAGCAGCCGTGATCTCGGGGACCCGTTCTTC.